The next 6 T cell receptor beta chains were all read from a single sample in a study of blood T cells in healthy people across ages (dated by TCRdb to between 2015 and 2017). Receptors were amplified or captured by 5' RACE. The sequencer was an Illumina HiSeq 2500. A second 7 to 11 cycle PCR used a sample-barcoded 5' primer and a J-beta primer mix. Starting from the raw public reads, TCRdb applied fastp trimming at Q25, assembled clones with MiXCR and retained in-frame beta chains. Entries are consolidated by CDR3 protein sequence, retaining the most common genes and DNA. Recorded for this sample are fewer than 950,000 distinct CDR3 sequences; about 55% of them occurred a single time. The ten largest clonotypes hold under 50% of the sample. Sequenced input: blood. The receptors stem from an elderly man in good health.

This clonotype showed up just a few times. The chain carries TRBV7-9 and TRBJ2-7; 8 bases line up with TRBD1. The CDR3 consists of 12 residues. Looked up from germline, CDR1 is SEHNR and CDR2 is FQNEAQ (reference sequence). V lost 8 bases, J lost 6 bases, and 6 bases stayed unmatched. The CDR3 loop is CASRGQGGEQYF. The DNA for the CDR3 is TGTGCCAGCCGAGGACAGGGAGGCGAGCAGTACTTC. The full variable domain, its missing parts supplied by reference TRBV7-9 and TRBJ2-7, is DTGVSQNPRHKITKRGQNVTFRCDPISEHNRLYWYRQTLGQGPEFLTYFQNEAQLEKSRLLSDRFSAERPKGSFSTLEIQRTEQGDSAMYLCASRGQGGEQYFGPGTRLTVT.

This clonotype showed up just a few times. The chain links TRBV20-1 to TRBJ2-3; 10 bases map to TRBD2. After removal of 3 bases from V and 14 bases from J, the junction contained 20 bases not matched to a gene. Germline values: CDR1 DFQATT, CDR2 SNEGSKA (reference sequence). The CDR3 covers 16 residues. CDR3 in amino acids: CSASPAASGGGRYAYF. The CDR3 DNA reads as TGCAGTGCTAGTCCGGCGGCTAGCGGGGGCGGCAGATACGCGTATTTT.

This chain connects TRBV7-3 to TRBJ2-1, with TRBD2 matching 7 bases. After removal of 3 bases from V and 5 bases from J, the junction contained 7 bases not matched to a gene. The CDR3 totals 15 residues. Germline-derived CDR1 and CDR2 are SGHTA and FQGTGA. The chain's CDR3 is CASSLLAEINNEQFF. CDR3 in DNA: TGTGCCAGCAGCTTGCTAGCGGAGATTAACAATGAGCAGTTCTTC.

The chain couples TRBV7-9 to TRBJ2-1, with D perhaps being TRBD1 or TRBD2 (5 bases each). TRBJ2-7 explains the end of the DNA better; the J call may be wrong. Germline V gene sequence: CDR1 SEHNR, CDR2 FQNEAQ (reference sequence). This CDR3 is built from 14 residues. The CDR3 coding sequence is TGTGCCAGCAGCGTGGGACCTCTCTCCTACGAGCAGTACTTC. Its translation: CASSVGPLSYEQYF.

This clonotype was observed a handful of times. CDR3 coding DNA: TGTGCCACCAGTGATCGGACCGACCCCGGAGAAAAACTGTTTTTT. Translation: CATSDRTDPGEKLFF. The chain has TRBV24-1 and TRBJ1-4; D uncertain. In germline, CDR1 is KGHDR, CDR2 SFDVKD. V was pared by 3 bases and J by 8 bases, with 15 bases between. The CDR3 runs to 15 residues.

The rearrangement links TRBV29-1 to TRBJ1-4; D remains unclear. CDR3 length: 14 amino acids. The ends were cut back, 7 bases at V and 1 base at J, with 13 bases in the middle. Per germline, CDR1 SQVTM and CDR2 ANQGSEA. In DNA, the CDR3 is TGCAGCGCCCCGGAGGGAGGAACTAATGAAAAACTGTTTTTT. Translated: CSAPEGGTNEKLFF.